This T cell receptor beta chain is from a study of T cells in Graves' hyperthyroidism and ophthalmopathy. Amplified regions were TCR beta CDR3 sequences from RNA transcripts. The study used the HTBI primer set for a first-round RT-PCR of the TCR CDR3. TCRdb processed the multiplex PCR reads anew with MiXCR; each CDR3 protein has one entry. Among some 600,000 distinct CDR3 sequences listed, roughly 13% were seen once. This clonotype was seen more than once but under ten times. There are 15 residues in the CDR3. Trimming shortened V by 4 bases and J by 0 bases, and 10 bases separated the two germline ends. CDR1 MNHNS and CDR2 SASEGT come from the germline V gene. Extraction of PBMCs used roughly 9.6 ml of fresh peripheral blood.

The chain combines TRBV6-1 with TRBJ1-3, with a weak D call TRBD1 (5 bases). Sequencing input: blood. The receptor was derived from a woman in her 30s with Graves' hyperthyroidism that later progressed to Graves' ophthalmopathy. CDR3 residues: CASSGRDLSGNTIYF. The CDR3 DNA is TGTGCCAGCAGTGGAAGGGACCTCTCTGGAAACACCATATATTTT.